What follows is one T cell receptor beta chain and its context. Its antigen is still unknown. These data come from a study of cytomegalovirus exposure and HLA in healthy donors. Turning to the study itself: From some 190 million T cells, an earlier analysis saw approximately 110 million unique TCR beta sequences.

Germline-derived CDR1 and CDR2 are SGHTA and FQGTGA. V lost 2 bases and J lost 4; bases outside the gene matches: 9. This CDR3 has 16 residues. Notes on the study in general: Some V segments, TRBV6-2 and TRBV6-3 among them, were indistinguishable and were therefore excluded. In an earlier analysis, most TCR beta V segments were productive about 87% or about 30% of the time.

PCR used 60 Vbeta primers and 13 Jbeta primers. The assay was immunoSEQ multiplex PCR, and TCRdb's table has in-frame clones only and misses some. Seen here are approximately 160,000 clones, 82% observed once, and the top ten hold about 1.6%. This receptor was identified in a girl between 10 and 17 years old in good health and CMV-seropositive. Sequencing was done on a sample of PBMCs. The rearrangement joins TRBV7-3 to TRBJ2-7, with 9 bases lining up with TRBD2. The CDR3: CASSLRWREGNYEQYF. The CDR3 nucleotides are TGTGCCAGCAGCTTACGATGGCGGGAGGGCAATTACGAGCAGTACTTC.